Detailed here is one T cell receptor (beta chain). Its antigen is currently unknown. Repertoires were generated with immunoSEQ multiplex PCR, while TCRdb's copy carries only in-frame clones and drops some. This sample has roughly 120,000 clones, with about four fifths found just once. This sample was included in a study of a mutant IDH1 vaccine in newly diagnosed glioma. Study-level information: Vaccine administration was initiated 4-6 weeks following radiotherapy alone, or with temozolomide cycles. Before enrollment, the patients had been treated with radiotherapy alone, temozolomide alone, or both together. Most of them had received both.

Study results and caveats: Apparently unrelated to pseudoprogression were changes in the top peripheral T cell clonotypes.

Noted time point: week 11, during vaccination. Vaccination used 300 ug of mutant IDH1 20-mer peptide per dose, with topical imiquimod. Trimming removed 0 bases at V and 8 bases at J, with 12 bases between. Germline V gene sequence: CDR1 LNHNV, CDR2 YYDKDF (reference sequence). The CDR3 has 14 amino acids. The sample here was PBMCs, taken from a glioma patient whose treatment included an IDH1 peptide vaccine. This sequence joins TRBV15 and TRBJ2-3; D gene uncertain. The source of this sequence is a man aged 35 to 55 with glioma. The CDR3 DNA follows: TGTGCCACCAGCAGAGATACTACCGAGGCTACGCAGTATTTT. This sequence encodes CATSRDTTEATQYF.